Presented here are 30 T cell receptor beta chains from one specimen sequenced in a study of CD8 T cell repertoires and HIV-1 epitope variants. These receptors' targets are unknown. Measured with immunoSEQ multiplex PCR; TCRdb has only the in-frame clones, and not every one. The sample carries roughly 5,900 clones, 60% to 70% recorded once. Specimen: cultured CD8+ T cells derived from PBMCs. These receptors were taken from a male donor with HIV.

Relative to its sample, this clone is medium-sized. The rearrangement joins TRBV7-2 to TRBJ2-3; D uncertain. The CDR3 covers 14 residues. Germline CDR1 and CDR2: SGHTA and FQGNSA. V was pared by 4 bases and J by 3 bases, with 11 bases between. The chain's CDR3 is CASSSVLATDTQYF. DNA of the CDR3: TGTGCCAGCAGCTCCGTACTGGCGACAGATACGCAGTATTTT.

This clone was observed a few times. The CDR3 bases are TGTGCCAGCAGCTCGTTACATCTATACGAGCAGTACTTC. Translated: CASSSLHLYEQYF. The chain joins TRBV5-6 to TRBJ2-7; D is ambiguous. V dropped 3 bases and J dropped 4 bases, with 11 bases sitting between them. The CDR3 runs 13 residues. In germline, CDR1 is SGHDT, CDR2 YYEEEE. Variable domain in full (rest from reference TRBV5-6 and TRBJ2-7): DAGVTQSPTHLIKTRGQQVTLRCSPKSGHDTVSWYQQALGQGPQFIFQYYEEEERQRGNFPDRFSGHQFPNYSSELNVNALLLGDSALYLCASSSLHLYEQYFGPGTRLTVT.

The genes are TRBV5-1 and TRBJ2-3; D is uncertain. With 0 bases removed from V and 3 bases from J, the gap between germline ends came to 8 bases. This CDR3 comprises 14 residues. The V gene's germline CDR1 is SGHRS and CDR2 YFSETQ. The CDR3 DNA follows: TGCGCCAGCAGCTTGGCCGGGTGGACAGATACGCAGTATTTT. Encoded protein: CASSLAGWTDTQYF.

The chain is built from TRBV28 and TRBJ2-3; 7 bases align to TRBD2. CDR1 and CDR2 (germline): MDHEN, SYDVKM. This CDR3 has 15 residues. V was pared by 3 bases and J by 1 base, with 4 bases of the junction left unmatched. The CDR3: CASSFLAGGTDTQYF. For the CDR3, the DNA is TGTGCCAGCAGTTTCCTGGCGGGAGGCACAGATACGCAGTATTTT.

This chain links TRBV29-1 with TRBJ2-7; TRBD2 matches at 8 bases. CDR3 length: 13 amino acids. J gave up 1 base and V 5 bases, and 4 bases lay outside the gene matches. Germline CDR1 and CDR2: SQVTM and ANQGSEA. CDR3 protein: CSVRREASYEQYF. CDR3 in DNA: TGCAGCGTTAGGCGGGAGGCTTCCTACGAGCAGTACTTC.

Here the CDR3 DNA reads TGTGCCAGCAGCTTACCCATACAGGGTACGAACACCGGGGAGCTGTTTTTT. Translated: CASSLPIQGTNTGELFF. The chain joins TRBV7-3 to TRBJ2-2, with D possibly being TRBD1 (6 bases). Germline V gene data show CDR1 as SGHTA and CDR2 as FQGTGA. Deletions cut 2 bases from V and 0 bases from J, with 13 bases between. CDR3 length: 17 amino acids.

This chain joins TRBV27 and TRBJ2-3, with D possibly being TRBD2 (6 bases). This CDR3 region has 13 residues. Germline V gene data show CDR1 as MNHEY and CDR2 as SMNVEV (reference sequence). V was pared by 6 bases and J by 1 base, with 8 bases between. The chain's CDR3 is CASRPSGTDTQYF. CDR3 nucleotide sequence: TGTGCCAGCAGGCCTAGCGGCACAGATACGCAGTATTTT.

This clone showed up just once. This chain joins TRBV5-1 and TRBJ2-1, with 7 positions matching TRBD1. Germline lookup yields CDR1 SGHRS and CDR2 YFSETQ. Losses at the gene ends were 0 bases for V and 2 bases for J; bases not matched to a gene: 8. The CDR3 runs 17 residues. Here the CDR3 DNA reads TGCGCCAGCAGCTTGGCGGGACAGAGATTACCCTACAATGAGCAGTTCTTC. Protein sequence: CASSLAGQRLPYNEQFF.

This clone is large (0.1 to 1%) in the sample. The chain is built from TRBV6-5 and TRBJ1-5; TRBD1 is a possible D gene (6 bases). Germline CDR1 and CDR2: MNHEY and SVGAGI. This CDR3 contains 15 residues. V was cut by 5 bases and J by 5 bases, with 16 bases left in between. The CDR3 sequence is CASSGGQGIHQPQHF. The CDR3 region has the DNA TGTGCCAGCAGTGGGGGGCAGGGGATACATCAGCCCCAGCATTTT.

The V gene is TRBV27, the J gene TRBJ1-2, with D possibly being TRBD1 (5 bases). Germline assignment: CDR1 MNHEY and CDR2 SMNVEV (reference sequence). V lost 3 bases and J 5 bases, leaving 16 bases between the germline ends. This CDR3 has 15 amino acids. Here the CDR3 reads CASSLAGEERYGYTF. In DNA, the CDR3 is TGTGCCAGCAGTTTGGCGGGGGAAGAACGTTATGGCTACACCTTC.

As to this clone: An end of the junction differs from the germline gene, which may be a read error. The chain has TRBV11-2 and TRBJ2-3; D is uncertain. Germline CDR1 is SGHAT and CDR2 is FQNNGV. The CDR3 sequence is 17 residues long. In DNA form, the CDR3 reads TGTACCAGCAGCTTAGATCACTTCGGACCTAGCACAGATACGCAGTATTTT. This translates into CTSSLDHFGPSTDTQYF. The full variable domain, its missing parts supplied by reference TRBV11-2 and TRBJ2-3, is EAGVAQSPRYKIIEKRQSVAFWCNPISGHATLYWYQQILGQGPKLLIQFQNNGVVDDSQLPKDRFSAERLKGVDSTLKIQPAKLEDSAVYLCTSSLDHFGPSTDTQYFGPGTRLTVL.

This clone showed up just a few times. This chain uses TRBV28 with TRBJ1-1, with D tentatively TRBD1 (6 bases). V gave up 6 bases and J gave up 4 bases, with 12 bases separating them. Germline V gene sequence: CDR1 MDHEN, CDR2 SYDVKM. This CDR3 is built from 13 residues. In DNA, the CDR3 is TGTGCCAGCAGGACAGGAGAGGTCACTGAAGCTTTCTTT. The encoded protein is CASRTGEVTEAFF.

The CDR3 DNA follows: TGTGCCAGCCTAGGACAGGGCTGGGCCAACGTCCTGACTTTC. Translated, it gives CASLGQGWANVLTF. V gene TRBV27 combines with J gene TRBJ2-6; 8 nucleotides match TRBD1. Germline assignment: CDR1 MNHEY and CDR2 SMNVEV (reference sequence). The CDR3 has 14 amino acids. J lost 5 bases, V lost 8 bases, and 5 bases had no gene match.

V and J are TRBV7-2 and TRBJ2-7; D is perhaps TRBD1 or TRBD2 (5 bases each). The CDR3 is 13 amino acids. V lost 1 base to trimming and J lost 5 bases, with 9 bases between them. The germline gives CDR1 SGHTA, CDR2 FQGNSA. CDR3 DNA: TGTGCCAGCAGCTTAGATCGAGGGGACGAGCAGTACTTC. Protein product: CASSLDRGDEQYF.

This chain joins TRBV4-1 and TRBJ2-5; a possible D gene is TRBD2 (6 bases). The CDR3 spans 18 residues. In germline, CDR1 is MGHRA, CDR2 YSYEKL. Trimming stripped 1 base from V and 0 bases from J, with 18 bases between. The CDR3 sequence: CASSQAAGGTGYQETQYF. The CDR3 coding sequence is TGCGCCAGCAGCCAAGCCGCCGGGGGAACAGGCTACCAAGAGACCCAGTACTTC.

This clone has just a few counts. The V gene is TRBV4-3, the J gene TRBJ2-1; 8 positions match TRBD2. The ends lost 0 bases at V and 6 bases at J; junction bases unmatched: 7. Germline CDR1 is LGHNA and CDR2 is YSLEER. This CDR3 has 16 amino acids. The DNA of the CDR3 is TGCGCCAGCAGCCAAGACCCAGCGGGGGCCTCCAATGAGCAGTTCTTC. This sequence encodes CASSQDPAGASNEQFF.

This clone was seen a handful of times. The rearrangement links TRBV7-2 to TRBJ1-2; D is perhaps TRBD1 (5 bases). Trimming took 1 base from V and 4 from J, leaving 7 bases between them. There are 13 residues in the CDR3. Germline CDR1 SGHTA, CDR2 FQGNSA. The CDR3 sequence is CASSLGGPYGYTF. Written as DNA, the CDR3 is TGTGCCAGCAGCTTAGGGGGCCCCTATGGCTACACCTTC.

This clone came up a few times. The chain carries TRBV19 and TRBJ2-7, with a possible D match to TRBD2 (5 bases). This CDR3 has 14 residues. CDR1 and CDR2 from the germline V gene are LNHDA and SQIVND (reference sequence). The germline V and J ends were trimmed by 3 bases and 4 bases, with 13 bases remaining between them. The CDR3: CASSMGSKAYEQYF. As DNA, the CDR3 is TGTGCCAGTAGTATGGGGAGTAAGGCATACGAGCAGTACTTC.

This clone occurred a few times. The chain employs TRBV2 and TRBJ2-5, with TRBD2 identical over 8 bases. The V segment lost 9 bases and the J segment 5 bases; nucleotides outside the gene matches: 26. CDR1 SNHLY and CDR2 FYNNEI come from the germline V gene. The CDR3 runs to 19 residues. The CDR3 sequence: CARRRKLTSGKGPFETQYF. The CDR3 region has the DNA TGTGCCAGACGTCGAAAGCTAACTAGCGGTAAGGGGCCGTTTGAGACCCAGTACTTC.

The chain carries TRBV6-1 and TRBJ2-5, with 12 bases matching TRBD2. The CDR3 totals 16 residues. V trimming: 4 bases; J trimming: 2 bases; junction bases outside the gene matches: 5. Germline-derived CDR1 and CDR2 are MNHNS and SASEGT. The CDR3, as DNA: TGTGCCAGCAGTGGACTAGCGGGGGACCTACAAGAGACCCAGTACTTC. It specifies CASSGLAGDLQETQYF.

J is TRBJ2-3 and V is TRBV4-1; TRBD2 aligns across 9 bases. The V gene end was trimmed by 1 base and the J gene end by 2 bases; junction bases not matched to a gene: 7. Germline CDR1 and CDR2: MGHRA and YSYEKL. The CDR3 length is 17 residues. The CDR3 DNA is TGCGCCAGCAGCCAAGGTCCGTTAGCGGGGGCCACAGATACGCAGTATTTT. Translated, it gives CASSQGPLAGATDTQYF.

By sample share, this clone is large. The CDR3 nucleotides are TGTGCCAGCAGTGACGGGACAGCCACCGGGGAGCTGTTTTTT. It codes for CASSDGTATGELFF. V and J are TRBV25-1 and TRBJ2-2; 7 bases map to TRBD1. This CDR3 has 14 residues. Per germline, CDR1 MGHDK and CDR2 SYGVNS. J lost 4 bases, V lost 3 bases, and 2 bases had no gene match.

The CDR3 coding sequence is TGTGCCAGCACCCTGGGGAAGGGGTCGGGCAATGAGCAGTTCTTC. Translated: CASTLGKGSGNEQFF. V usage is TRBV6-1 and J usage is TRBJ2-1; tentative D call: TRBD1 (5 bases). Germline V CDR1 and CDR2: MNHNS, SASEGT. V lost 7 bases, J lost 6 bases, and 19 bases lay in between. This CDR3 is 15 amino acids long.

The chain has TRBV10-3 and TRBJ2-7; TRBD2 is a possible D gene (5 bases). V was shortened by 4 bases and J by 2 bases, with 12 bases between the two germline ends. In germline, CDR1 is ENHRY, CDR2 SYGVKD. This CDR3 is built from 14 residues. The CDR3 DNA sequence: TGTGCCATCAGTGGGGTCGGGAATACCTACGAGCAGTACTTC. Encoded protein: CAISGVGNTYEQYF.

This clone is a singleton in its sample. Here the CDR3 reads CASNPSGKMNGELFF. The CDR3 bases are TGTGCCAGCAACCCTTCAGGGAAGATGAACGGGGAGCTGTTTTTT. The chain links TRBV28 to TRBJ2-2; D perhaps matches TRBD1 (5 bases). CDR3 length: 15 residues. Looked up from germline, CDR1 is MDHEN and CDR2 is SYDVKM. V lost 7 bases and J 7 bases, leaving 19 bases between the germline ends.

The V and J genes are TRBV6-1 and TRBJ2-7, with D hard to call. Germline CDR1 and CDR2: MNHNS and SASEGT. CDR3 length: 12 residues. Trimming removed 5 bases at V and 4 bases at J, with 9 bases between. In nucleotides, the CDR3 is TGTGCCAGCAGTCCGACTGATTACGAGCAGTACTTC. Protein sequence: CASSPTDYEQYF.

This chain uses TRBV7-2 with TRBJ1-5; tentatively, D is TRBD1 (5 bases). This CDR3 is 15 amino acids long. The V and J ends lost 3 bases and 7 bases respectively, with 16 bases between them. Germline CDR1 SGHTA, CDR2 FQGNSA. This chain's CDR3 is CASSFGQGGRQPQHF. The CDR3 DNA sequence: TGTGCCAGCAGCTTCGGGCAGGGAGGTCGACAGCCCCAGCATTTT. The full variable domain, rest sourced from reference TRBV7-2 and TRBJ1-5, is GAGVSQSPSNKVTEKGKDVELRCDPISGHTALYWYRQSLGQGLEFLIYFQGNSAPDKSGLPSDRFSAERTGGSVSTLTIQRTQQEDSAVYLCASSFGQGGRQPQHFGDGTRLSIL.

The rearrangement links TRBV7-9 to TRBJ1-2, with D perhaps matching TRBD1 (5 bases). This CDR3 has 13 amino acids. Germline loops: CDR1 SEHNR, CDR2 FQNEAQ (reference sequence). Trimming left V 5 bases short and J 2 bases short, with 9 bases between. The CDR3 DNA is TGTGCCAGCAGCCCTGACAGCAACTATGGCTACACCTTC. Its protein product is CASSPDSNYGYTF.

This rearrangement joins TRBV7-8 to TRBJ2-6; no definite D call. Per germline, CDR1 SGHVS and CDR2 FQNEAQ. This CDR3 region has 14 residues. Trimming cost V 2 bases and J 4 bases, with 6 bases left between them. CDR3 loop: CASSLSPGANVLTF. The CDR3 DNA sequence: TGTGCCAGCAGCTTAAGCCCAGGGGCCAACGTCCTGACTTTC.

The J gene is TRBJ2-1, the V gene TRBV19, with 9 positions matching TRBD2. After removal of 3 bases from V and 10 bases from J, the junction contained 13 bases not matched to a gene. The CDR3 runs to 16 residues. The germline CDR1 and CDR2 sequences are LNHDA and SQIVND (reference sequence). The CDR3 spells CASSITAGGSVQEQFF. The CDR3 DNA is TGTGCCAGTAGTATTACGGCGGGGGGGTCAGTACAGGAGCAGTTCTTC.